This passage covers 18 T cell receptor beta chains from one sample sequenced in a study of shared clonotypes between healthy human individuals (dated by TCRdb to the early 2020s). Libraries were built with the immunoSEQ multiplex PCR assay. In its TCRdb copy, this immuneACCESS table keeps in-frame sequences only and misses some clones. Where compared with another copy, unresolved V genes explain less than half of these, and the others have no known cause. The sample table shows millions of clones, and around 95% are seen once. The ten most abundant clones make up 0.1% to 0.15% of the sample. The sample was naive CD4+ T cells sorted from blood. The cell subset or site label here, explained by the study, means: CD45RA+ positively selected. Every receptor here comes from a man younger than 35 in good health.

J is TRBJ2-7 and V is TRBV9, with 7 bases aligning to TRBD2. The germline V gene encodes CDR1 SGDLS and CDR2 YYNGEE. This CDR3 region has 14 residues. V trimming: 3 bases; J trimming: 7 bases; junction bases outside the gene matches: 10. The DNA for the CDR3 is TGTGCCAGCAGCGAGGTTGAGGGGAGGGGTGAGCAGTACTTC. It specifies CASSEVEGRGEQYF.

This chain connects TRBV5-1 to TRBJ2-5; 10 bases are a match to TRBD2. V gave up 5 bases and J gave up 4 bases; unmatched junction bases: 5. The CDR3 consists of 14 residues. CDR1 SGHRS and CDR2 YFSETQ come from the germline V gene. CDR3 nucleotides: TGCGCCAGCAGGGAGCGGGAGGGCCCAGAGACCCAGTACTTC. This codes for CASREREGPETQYF.

V and J are TRBV21-1 and TRBJ1-5; the DNA was not compared with TRBD1, the D call given in the table. TRBV21-1 is shown as a pseudogene. The CDR3 has 17 amino acids. CDR3 bases: TGTGCCAGCTCTGACAGGGGAAGTACAAATAGCAATCAGCCCCAGCATTTT. Protein: CASSDRGSTNSNQPQHF.

This clone is a singleton in its sample. The chain has TRBV10-3 and TRBJ1-1; D possibly corresponds to TRBD1 (5 bases). The germline V and J ends were trimmed by 6 bases and 6 bases, with 14 bases remaining between them. CDR3 length: 13 amino acids. Germline CDR1 ENHRY, CDR2 SYGVKD. CDR3 coding DNA: TGTGCCATCAGCCAGGACACCCCGCCTGAAGCTTTCTTT. Its protein is CAISQDTPPEAFF.

The genes are TRBV27 and TRBJ2-7; TRBD2 matches 15 bases. The V and J ends lost 9 bases and 1 base, in that order; junction bases with no gene match: 16. CDR3 size: 19 residues. Germline V gives CDR1 MNHEY, CDR2 SMNVEV (reference sequence). The CDR3 DNA reads as TGTGCCAGATTCCCGCGCAAGGGACTAGCGGGAGGAAAGTCCTACGAGCAGTACTTC. It specifies CARFPRKGLAGGKSYEQYF.

V and J are TRBV6-1 and TRBJ1-5; D unresolved. The germline V gene encodes CDR1 MNHNS and CDR2 SASEGT. This CDR3 contains 16 residues. Trimming pared 1 base from V and 1 base from J, leaving 11 bases between. The CDR3 DNA reads TGTGCCAGCAGTGAAGGGTTCGGCGGGAGCAATCAGCCCCAGCATTTT. Translating it yields CASSEGFGGSNQPQHF.

The V and J genes are TRBV7-2 and TRBJ2-2, with no clear D. This CDR3 is built from 12 residues. Germline V gene data show CDR1 as SGHTA and CDR2 as FQGNSA. V shed 6 bases and J shed 7 bases, with 9 bases lying between them. The CDR3 coding sequence is TGTGCCAGCAGTTCCCTACGCGGGGAGCTGTTTTTT. Amino acid sequence: CASSSLRGELFF.

The chain combines TRBV30 with TRBJ2-7; possible D gene TRBD1, 5 bases. The CDR3 covers 12 residues. Per germline, CDR1 GTSNPN and CDR2 SVGIG (reference sequence). The ends were cut back, 4 bases at V and 2 bases at J, with 9 bases in the middle. The DNA for the CDR3 is TGTGCCTGGAAGGGGCCCGCCTACGAGCAGTACTTC. It codes for CAWKGPAYEQYF.

This chain links TRBV5-1 with TRBJ2-5; 9 nucleotides line up with TRBD2. The V gene end was trimmed by 3 bases and the J gene end by 4 bases; junction bases not matched to a gene: 13. Germline CDR1 SGHRS, CDR2 YFSETQ. This CDR3 is built from 17 residues. This chain's CDR3 is CASSSPRPGGRGETQYF. The CDR3 nucleotides read TGCGCCAGCAGCTCTCCCCGGCCCGGCGGGAGGGGAGAGACCCAGTACTTC.

The V gene is TRBV30, the J gene TRBJ1-1; D unclear. Trimming removed 0 bases at V and 12 bases at J, with 11 bases between. The CDR3 extends over 11 amino acids. Germline CDR1 GTSNPN, CDR2 SVGIG (reference sequence). CDR3 bases: TGTGCCTGGAGTGTATCGGGGAACCCTTTCTTT. Translation: CAWSVSGNPFF.

In DNA form, the CDR3 reads TGTGCCAGCAGCTTAACAGGGGACAATCAGCCCCAGCATTTT. Its protein product is CASSLTGDNQPQHF. J is TRBJ1-5 and V is TRBV7-9, with TRBD1 matching over 7 bases. Losses at the gene ends were 2 bases for V and 3 bases for J; bases not matched to a gene: 1. CDR3 length: 14 residues. Germline assignment: CDR1 SEHNR and CDR2 FQNEAQ (reference sequence).

This CDR3 is CASSSPQQGNQPQHF. The CDR3 DNA reads TGTGCCAGCAGTTCCCCCCAACAGGGAAATCAGCCCCAGCATTTT. V gene TRBV28 combines with J gene TRBJ1-5, with a tentative D call TRBD1 (6 bases). CDR3 length: 15 residues. V was shortened by 4 bases and J by 4 bases, with 14 bases between the two germline ends. CDR1 and CDR2 (germline): MDHEN, SYDVKM.

The rearrangement uses TRBV7-9 and TRBJ2-7, with 8 positions matching TRBD2. Germline lookup yields CDR1 SEHNR and CDR2 FQNEAQ (reference sequence). J was trimmed by 6 bases and V by 3 bases; bases with no gene match: 4. CDR3 size: 13 residues. CDR3 amino acids: CASSFDGGAEQYF. The DNA for the CDR3 is TGTGCCAGCAGCTTTGACGGGGGGGCCGAGCAGTACTTC.

The genes are TRBV7-2 and TRBJ1-5; D gene ambiguous. The CDR3 totals 13 residues. The ends were cut back, 1 base at V and 6 bases at J, with 7 bases in the middle. Per the germline V gene, CDR1 is SGHTA and CDR2 is FQGNSA. In DNA, the CDR3 is TGTGCCAGCAGCTTAGTTTCTGGTCAGCCCCAGCATTTT. Protein: CASSLVSGQPQHF.

This chain links TRBV11-2 with TRBJ2-5, with D possibly called TRBD1 or TRBD2 (5 bases each). Trimming shortened V by 5 bases and J by 2 bases, and 9 bases separated the two germline ends. This CDR3 is 13 amino acids long. Germline CDR1 SGHAT, CDR2 FQNNGV. The CDR3 DNA follows: TGTGCCAGCAGCCAGGGACGGCAAGAGACCCAGTACTTC. It encodes CASSQGRQETQYF.

The V and J genes are TRBV2 and TRBJ1-1, with no clear D. The CDR3 length is 14 residues. Germline-derived CDR1 and CDR2 are SNHLY and FYNNEI. The V gene lost 2 bases and the J gene lost 4 bases, with 11 bases spanning the gap. The CDR3: CASSEHNGGTEAFF. The CDR3 nucleotides are TGTGCCAGCAGTGAACATAACGGAGGCACTGAAGCTTTCTTT.

Concerning this clone itself: Other DNA sequences within the sample encode an identical CDR3. CDR3 coding DNA: TGTGCCAGCAGCGGCAGGCTGAACACTGAAGCTTTCTTT. Its translation: CASSGRLNTEAFF. The V call is TRBV2, the J call TRBJ1-1, with D hard to call. The CDR3 sequence is 13 residues long. Trimming stripped 6 bases from V and 0 bases from J, with 8 bases between. Germline V gene data show CDR1 as SNHLY and CDR2 as FYNNEI.

The V gene is TRBV7-2, the J gene TRBJ2-7, with TRBD2 matching over 10 bases. V shed 6 bases and J 7 bases; nucleotides not matched to a gene: 15. Germline lookup yields CDR1 SGHTA and CDR2 FQGNSA. The CDR3 loop spans 16 amino acids. DNA for the CDR3: TGTGCCAGCAGTCCTATCGGAACTAGCGGGGCAGGGGAGCAGTACTTC. Encoded protein: CASSPIGTSGAGEQYF.